Below are 3 T cell receptor beta chains sequenced from a single sample in a study of persistence of HIV-infected CD4 T cells. An overlapping HIV-1 Gag peptide pool stimulated these cells at about 1 ug/peptide/mL. CD40L-negative CD69-negative CD45RO-high memory CD4+ T cells were sorted as populations depleted of antigen-responding cells. The libraries were made with immunoSEQ version 4 in survey mode. Assay: immunoSEQ multiplex PCR; the TCRdb copy retains only in-frame clones and omits some. The sample holds tens of thousands of clones, 70% to 75% seen once. Antigens of these TCRs are unknown. The sequencing used CD4+ T cells sorted from PBMCs after 18-hour stimulation, collected from a patient who received antiretroviral therapy. The receptors derive from an adult man with HIV who was CMV-seropositive.

The V gene is TRBV3-1 (or the pseudogene TRBV3-2), the J gene TRBJ2-1, with D tentatively TRBD1 (6 bases). V was cut by 4 bases and J by 5 bases, with 15 bases left in between. Germline loops: CDR1 LGHDT, CDR2 YNNKEL (reference sequence). This CDR3 contains 15 residues. The CDR3: CASSRTSRGDNEQFF. The CDR3, as DNA: TGTGCCAGCAGCCGCACCTCCAGGGGAGACAATGAGCAGTTCTTC.

This sequence joins TRBV7-3 and TRBJ2-1, with D uncertain. Germline V gene data show CDR1 as SGHTA and CDR2 as FQGTGA. Deletions cut 3 bases from V and 7 bases from J, with 7 bases between. CDR3 length: 12 amino acids. CDR3 residues: CASSFGTNEQFF. DNA of the CDR3: TGTGCCAGCAGCTTTGGAACTAATGAGCAGTTCTTC.

The chain carries TRBV28 and TRBJ2-3; D perhaps matches TRBD1 (6 bases). The CDR3 consists of 14 residues. V gave up 8 bases and J gave up 0 bases, with 12 bases separating them. The germline CDR1 and CDR2 sequences are MDHEN and SYDVKM. CDR3 bases: TGTGCCAGCGGGGGCAGCCCAAGCACAGATACGCAGTATTTT. Translated, it gives CASGGSPSTDTQYF.